This TCR beta chain was observed in a study of cytomegalovirus exposure and HLA in healthy donors. Findings and caveats of the study: The CMV antigen specificity of a few CMV-associated chains was confirmed through in vitro analysis. A later analysis found TCR association rates differed by HLA locus, highest for DRB1 and lowest for HLA-C.

Primers included in the PCR were 60 Vbeta and 13 Jbeta primers. Original methodology: Unique TCR beta chains numbered 80 million to 95 million in a later analysis, with roughly 9.9 million shared. Libraries were prepared by immunoSEQ multiplex PCR; TCRdb keeps only in-frame clonotypes and omits some of them. V, J and clone size derive from that table, while D and trimming were established from the DNA sequence. The data show about 180,000 clones, about 82% seen once. To note about this clone: As yet, its antigen is unknown.

The CDR3 runs 13 residues. CDR1 SGHRS and CDR2 YFSETQ come from the germline V gene. V gave up 4 bases and J gave up 3 bases, with 7 bases separating them. This rearrangement joins TRBV5-1 to TRBJ2-2; D uncertain. Sequenced input: PBMCs. This TCR came from a woman aged 25 to 45 in good health and CMV-seronegative. The CDR3 DNA reads TGCGCCAGCAGCATCCGGGACACCGGGGAGCTGTTTTTT. Residues: CASSIRDTGELFF.